This TCR beta chain is from a study of T cell responses to AZD1222 COVID-19 vaccine. The overall study: Investigators merged groups given second doses at roughly 4 or roughly 12 weeks.

Concerning this clone: The antigen is undetermined.

Study-level findings and limits: Unmutated variant regions are reportedly targeted by nearly half of spike-specific TCRs. After the peak T cell response, and only then, were repertoires sampled.

Clones were read by immunoSEQ multiplex PCR, and TCRdb kept only the in-frame ones, dropping some. In the table there are some 130,000 clones, 80% to 90% of which are singletons. Trimming took 2 bases from V and 8 from J; bases not matched to a gene: 10. This CDR3 has 15 residues. From germline, CDR1 is SGHRS and CDR2 YFSETQ. This receptor was obtained from an adult in good health. The sample in question was peripheral blood, obtained on day 0 of AZD1222 vaccination. This sequence joins TRBV5-1 and TRBJ2-1; 7 nucleotides align to TRBD2. The CDR3 loop reads CASSFRAGAEYEQFF. The DNA of the CDR3 is TGCGCCAGCAGCTTTCGGGCGGGAGCGGAATATGAGCAGTTCTTC.